This T cell receptor beta chain was sequenced for a study of T cells in Graves' hyperthyroidism and ophthalmopathy. Study-level information: Initial diagnosis, before any treatment, was when peripheral blood was collected.

It was RNA transcripts that yielded the amplified TCR beta CDR3 regions. The HTBI set primed first-round TCR CDR3 RT-PCR. TCRdb re-called the multiplex PCR reads through MiXCR, storing one row per CDR3 protein. This table holds hundreds of thousands of distinct CDR3 sequences, roughly 24% found once. V shed 0 bases and J shed 1 base, with 9 bases lying between them. The CDR3 spans 15 residues. Study observations and caveats: Most clonotypes expanded in thyroid above 0.001 were likewise present in blood.

A note on this clonotype: Its specificity is unknown.

Patients showing uncontrolled infection, other autoimmune disease, pregnancy or lactation were ineligible. Diagnostic decisions used clinical symptoms, serum thyroxine and TRAb, thyroid ultrasound and orbital computed tomography. The receptor was derived from a woman in her twenties or thirties with Graves' ophthalmopathy. The sample taken for sequencing was blood. This chain links TRBV12-3 or TRBV12-4 with TRBJ1-2, with D unclear. CDR3 residues: CASSLAGPFNYGYTF. The DNA of the CDR3 is TGTGCCAGCAGTTTAGCAGGGCCCTTTAACTATGGCTACACCTTC.